The sequence of this T cell receptor (beta chain) was determined in a study of immune characterization of retroperitoneal liposarcoma (dated by TCRdb to the late 2010s). The receptor library was made with PCR. Instrument used: NextSeq 500. In-frame beta chains were kept once TCRdb had trimmed the public reads at Q25 with fastp and called clones with MiXCR. Under each unique CDR3 protein, matching rows form one entry showing the most common genes and DNA. This sample comprises 10,000 or so distinct CDR3 sequences, around a quarter of them detected only once. Under 9.5% of the sample lies in the top ten. This clonotype is deemed medium-sized (0.01 to 0.1%). It has no known antigen specificity. Nothing much larger sits one base from this clone, and base qualities are not available. What was sequenced was tumor tissue. This receptor was obtained from a male donor with retroperitoneal liposarcoma.

The CDR3 region reads CATFESGQGVHEQYF. The sequence in DNA is TGTGCCACCTTCGAATCGGGACAGGGGGTCCACGAGCAGTACTTC. The rearranged segments are TRBV6-1 and TRBJ2-5; TRBD1 fits 11 bases in the junction. The J call may be incorrect, as the DNA end agrees better with TRBJ2-7. The CDR3, cysteine through phenylalanine, is 15 amino acids long. Just the 45-base CDR3 DNA is kept, in frame starting at base 1. The germline V gene encodes CDR1 MNHNS and CDR2 SASEGT.